The 29 T cell receptor beta chains below come from one sample, sequenced in a study of T cell responses to AZD1222 COVID-19 vaccine. The table came from immunoSEQ multiplex PCR; TCRdb's copy has only in-frame clones and leaves some out. The top ten clones hold about 6.8% of a sample with 95,000 to 110,000 clones, just over 90% of them seen once. The sequences come from peripheral blood, collected 28 days after the second AZD1222 dose. The receptor set was obtained from an adult who received the AZD1222 COVID-19 vaccine.

The V gene is TRBV12-3 or TRBV12-4, the J gene TRBJ1-1; perhaps TRBD1 as D (5 bases). The CDR3 consists of 12 residues. V was shortened by 3 bases and J by 8 bases, with 10 bases between the two germline ends. CDR3 bases: TGTGCCAGCAGTTTGTGGGGGGGGGAAGCTTTCTTT. This encodes CASSLWGGEAFF.

This chain links TRBV2 with TRBJ2-1; D not certain. Germline V CDR1 and CDR2: SNHLY, FYNNEI. The CDR3 covers 10 residues. Trimming left V 7 bases short and J 6 bases short, with 4 bases between. The CDR3 here is CASTSNEQFF. The CDR3 bases are TGTGCCAGCACATCCAATGAGCAGTTCTTC.

The rearrangement joins TRBV11-2 to TRBJ1-2, with D possibly matching TRBD1 (5 bases). This CDR3 contains 13 residues. With 5 bases removed from V and 5 bases from J, the gap between germline ends came to 12 bases. In germline, CDR1 is SGHAT, CDR2 FQNNGV. CDR3 in DNA: TGTGCCAGCAGCCTGGGACTGGATTATGGCTACACCTTC. Its protein product is CASSLGLDYGYTF.

The chain couples TRBV28 to TRBJ1-2, with a tentative D call TRBD1 (6 bases). The CDR3 sequence is 14 residues long. V shed 6 bases and J shed 4 bases, with 15 bases lying between them. The germline CDR1 and CDR2 sequences are MDHEN and SYDVKM. The CDR3 region is CASRSSTGFYGYTF. The CDR3 DNA reads as TGTGCCAGCAGATCAAGTACAGGGTTCTATGGCTACACCTTC.

This clone was detected once. The rearrangement links TRBV19 to TRBJ1-5, with a weak D call TRBD1 (5 bases). V lost 1 base, J lost 0 bases, and 10 bases lay in between. Germline V gene lookup returns CDR1 LNHDA and CDR2 SQIVND (reference sequence). The CDR3 is 16 residues long. The CDR3 DNA sequence: TGTGCCAGTAGTATAGCCACAGGCTATAGCAATCAGCCCCAGCATTTT. Its protein product is CASSIATGYSNQPQHF.

The rearrangement joins TRBV12-5 to TRBJ1-1; 8 bases line up with TRBD1. The germline gives CDR1 LGHNT, CDR2 FRNRAP. This CDR3 has 14 amino acids. Losses at the gene ends were 8 bases for V and 1 base for J; bases not matched to a gene: 6. The CDR3 protein is CASSTGTGNTEAFF. DNA for the CDR3: TGTGCTAGTAGTACCGGGACAGGGAACACTGAAGCTTTCTTT.

The chain links TRBV29-1 to TRBJ1-1; 9 positions agree with TRBD1. Trimming removed 8 bases from V and 1 base from J; junction bases left unmatched: 2. This CDR3 region has 12 residues. Germline CDR1 reads SQVTM; CDR2 reads ANQGSEA. The CDR3 spells CSSDRGNTEAFF. The CDR3 nucleotides read TGCAGCTCGGACAGGGGGAACACTGAAGCTTTCTTT.

This clone was observed once. The chain is built from TRBV30 and TRBJ1-3, with D perhaps TRBD1 (5 bases). The ends were cut back, 5 bases at V and 2 bases at J, with 7 bases in the middle. In germline, CDR1 is GTSNPN, CDR2 SVGIG (reference sequence). This CDR3 is built from 12 residues. DNA of the CDR3: TGTGCCTGGGGGACTACTGGAAACACCATATATTTT. Residues: CAWGTTGNTIYF.

In its sample, this clone was seen a few times. This chain connects TRBV5-6 to TRBJ2-3; TRBD2 aligns across 8 bases. After removal of 6 bases from V and 8 bases from J, the junction contained 8 bases not matched to a gene. The germline V gene encodes CDR1 SGHDT and CDR2 YYEEEE. The CDR3 contains 13 residues. Here the CDR3 DNA reads TGTGCCAGCATCGGGAGGGGGGGCGTTACGCAGTATTTT. Encoded protein: CASIGRGGVTQYF.

This clone was seen only a few times. CDR3 sequence reads: CASSIRETGGYGYTF. The DNA of the CDR3 is TGTGCCAGTAGTATTAGGGAGACAGGGGGCTATGGCTACACCTTC. V gene TRBV19 combines with J gene TRBJ1-2; TRBD1 agrees at 9 bases. Germline V gives CDR1 LNHDA, CDR2 SQIVND (reference sequence). The junction had 6 bases not matched to a gene; V was cut back by 3 bases and J by 4 bases. The CDR3 has 15 residues.

On this clone: A read error may account for a junction end that differs from germline. The CDR3 bases are TGTGCTAGCAGCGCTGGACTAGCGGGAGTGGAAGAGCAGTTCTTC. This translates into CASSAGLAGVEEQFF. This chain uses TRBV7-7 with TRBJ2-1, with 13 positions matching TRBD2. The CDR3 is made up of 15 amino acids. CDR1 is SSHAT and CDR2 is FNYEAQ in the germline V gene (reference sequence).

The chain carries TRBV11-3 and TRBJ1-5; 10 nucleotides agree with TRBD1. CDR3 size: 14 residues. After removal of 4 bases from V and 4 bases from J, the junction contained 1 base not matched to a gene. Germline V CDR1 and CDR2: SGHNT, YENEEA. CDR3 region: CASSSGQGNQPQHF. Here the CDR3 DNA reads TGTGCCAGCAGCTCGGGACAGGGGAATCAGCCCCAGCATTTT.

The rearrangement uses TRBV5-5 and TRBJ1-3, with 11 bases aligning to TRBD1. This CDR3 region has 15 residues. V gave up 4 bases and J gave up 4 bases; unmatched junction bases: 4. Germline V CDR1 and CDR2: SGHKS, YYEKEE (reference sequence). This chain's CDR3 is CASSPGTGGGNTIYF. Here the CDR3 DNA reads TGTGCCAGCAGCCCCGGGACAGGGGGAGGAAACACCATATATTTT.

The CDR3 reads CASSQSYEQYF. Written as DNA, the CDR3 is TGTGCCAGCAGTCAATCCTACGAGCAGTACTTC. J is TRBJ2-7 and V is TRBV6-5; unclear D gene. Germline CDR1 and CDR2: MNHEY and SVGAGI. The CDR3 is 11 residues long. V dropped 5 bases and J dropped 1 base, with 3 bases sitting between them.

This chain links TRBV11-2 with TRBJ2-1; the D is unclear. The CDR3 is made up of 14 amino acids. Per germline, CDR1 SGHAT and CDR2 FQNNGV. V dropped 5 bases and J dropped 10 bases, with 18 bases sitting between them. The CDR3 nucleotides are TGTGCCAGCAGCCAACCTTCTAAGGATGGGGAGCAGTTCTTC. This encodes CASSQPSKDGEQFF.

The gene calls are TRBV5-6 and TRBJ1-4; no firm D call. Germline V gene lookup returns CDR1 SGHDT and CDR2 YYEEEE. V lost 1 base and J lost 5, with 6 bases in between. CDR3 size: 13 residues. As DNA, the CDR3 is TGTGCCAGCAGCTTGTACAGAAATGAAAAACTGTTTTTT. It encodes CASSLYRNEKLFF. The entire variable domain, with the rest obtained from reference TRBV5-6 and TRBJ1-4, is as follows: DAGVTQSPTHLIKTRGQQVTLRCSPKSGHDTVSWYQQALGQGPQFIFQYYEEEERQRGNFPDRFSGHQFPNYSSELNVNALLLGDSALYLCASSLYRNEKLFFGSGTQLSVL.

The V call is TRBV10-2, the J call TRBJ2-1; TRBD2 might be the D (5 bases). Germline V gene lookup returns CDR1 WSHSY and CDR2 SAAADI. The CDR3 extends over 14 amino acids. The V end lost 6 bases, the J end lost 9 bases, and 18 bases lay between the germline ends. The DNA for the CDR3 is TGCGCCAGCAGCCTCCCAAGCCTCCGGGGTGAGCAGTTCTTC. The encoded protein is CASSLPSLRGEQFF.

This chain joins TRBV30 and TRBJ2-3; 8 bases are shared with TRBD2. The CDR3 runs to 15 residues. The V gene's germline CDR1 is GTSNPN and CDR2 SVGIG (reference sequence). Trimming took 2 bases from V and 5 from J; bases not matched to a gene: 9. DNA for the CDR3: TGTGCCTGGAGTTTTTATAGCGGGAAGGGAGATACGCAGTATTTT. It codes for CAWSFYSGKGDTQYF.

The V call is TRBV7-9, the J call TRBJ1-5; D gene uncertain. The length of the CDR3 is 14 residues. Germline loops: CDR1 SEHNR, CDR2 FQNEAQ (reference sequence). Trimming cost V 8 bases and J 2 bases, with 13 bases left between them. DNA for the CDR3: TGTGCCAGCTCGTCCGGGGTGGGCAATCAGCCCCAGCATTTT. Protein: CASSSGVGNQPQHF.

The rearrangement links TRBV28 to TRBJ2-7; D call uncertain. Germline V gives CDR1 MDHEN, CDR2 SYDVKM. V lost 5 bases and J lost 0, with 14 bases in between. This CDR3 has 15 amino acids. CDR3 bases: TGTGCCAGCAGTACGTATATTAAAAGCTCCTACGAGCAGTACTTC. Encoded protein: CASSTYIKSSYEQYF.

The chain is built from TRBV5-6 and TRBJ2-7; D gene unclear. Trimming took off 1 base at V and 4 bases at J, with 9 bases between the two ends. CDR1 and CDR2 from the germline V gene are SGHDT and YYEEEE. This CDR3 has 13 amino acids. CDR3: CASSLLLPYEQYF. The CDR3 nucleotides are TGTGCCAGCAGCTTGTTGTTACCATACGAGCAGTACTTC. The variable domain in full, completed from reference TRBV5-6 and TRBJ2-7, reads DAGVTQSPTHLIKTRGQQVTLRCSPKSGHDTVSWYQQALGQGPQFIFQYYEEEERQRGNFPDRFSGHQFPNYSSELNVNALLLGDSALYLCASSLLLPYEQYFGPGTRLTVT.

This rearrangement joins TRBV6-5 to TRBJ1-1; D not certain. CDR3 length: 14 amino acids. The V end lost 9 bases, the J end lost 4 bases, and 18 bases lay between the germline ends. Germline CDR1 MNHEY, CDR2 SVGAGI. The CDR3 loop is CARMSCQRFTEAFF. The DNA of the CDR3 is TGTGCCAGGATGAGTTGCCAGAGATTCACTGAAGCTTTCTTT.

This clone was picked up one time. V gene TRBV9 combines with J gene TRBJ1-4; D is possibly TRBD1 (5 bases). The CDR3 spans 14 residues. With 7 bases removed from V and 7 bases from J, the gap between germline ends came to 17 bases. Germline CDR1 and CDR2: SGDLS and YYNGEE. This chain's CDR3 is CASSNSGPFEKLFF. The CDR3 DNA reads as TGTGCCAGCTCGAACTCGGGGCCATTTGAAAAACTGTTTTTT.

The sample holds one count of this clone. The chain couples TRBV9 to TRBJ1-6, with D unclear. The V end lost 0 bases, the J end lost 7 bases, and 5 bases lay between the germline ends. Germline values: CDR1 SGDLS, CDR2 YYNGEE. The CDR3 consists of 13 residues. This CDR3 reads CASSVERNSPLHF. DNA for the CDR3: TGTGCCAGCAGCGTAGAGCGGAATTCACCCCTCCACTTT.

The chain is built from TRBV25-1 and TRBJ2-3; possibly TRBD1 or TRBD2 for D (5 bases each). This CDR3 contains 14 residues. The V and J ends lost 7 bases and 6 bases respectively, with 17 bases between them. Germline V gene data show CDR1 as MGHDK and CDR2 as SYGVNS. The chain's CDR3 is CASTLGAGTDTQYF. In nucleotides, the CDR3 is TGTGCCAGCACCTTAGGGGCGGGTACGGATACGCAGTATTTT. Full variable domain (missing parts from reference TRBV25-1 and TRBJ2-3): EADIYQTPRYLVIGTGKKITLECSQTMGHDKMYWYQQDPGMELHLIHYSYGVNSTEKGDLSSESTVSRIRTEHFPLTLESARPSHTSQYLCASTLGAGTDTQYFGPGTRLTVL.

As for this clone: This sample also contains other DNA sequences that code for the same CDR3. The CDR3 sequence: CASSHRLAGEYEQYF. CDR3 bases: TGTGCCAGCAGCCATAGACTAGCGGGGGAATACGAGCAGTACTTC. This rearrangement joins TRBV3-1 (or the pseudogene TRBV3-2) to TRBJ2-7, with 12 bases aligning to TRBD2. J was trimmed by 4 bases and V by 3 bases; bases with no gene match: 4. This CDR3 region has 15 residues. CDR1 and CDR2 (germline): LGHDT, YNNKEL (reference sequence).

This clone appeared a few times. This rearrangement joins TRBV6-1 to TRBJ1-2; unclear D gene. V lost 2 bases and J lost 8, with 18 bases in between. The CDR3 consists of 15 residues. Germline V lookup: CDR1 MNHNS, CDR2 SASEGT. CDR3: CASSEIPESLGGYTF. The DNA of the CDR3 is TGTGCCAGCAGTGAAATTCCAGAGAGCTTGGGGGGCTACACCTTC.

The rearrangement uses TRBV2 and TRBJ2-5; tentative D call: TRBD2 (6 bases). This CDR3 is built from 13 residues. The germline V and J ends were trimmed by 4 bases and 4 bases, with 10 bases remaining between them. Per germline, CDR1 SNHLY and CDR2 FYNNEI. CDR3 sequence reads: CASSVRLGETQYF. The CDR3 DNA reads as TGTGCCAGCAGTGTGAGACTAGGAGAGACCCAGTACTTC.

CDR3 coding DNA: TGTGCCAGCAGCTTACGTACAGCCACATCCTACGAGCAGTACTTC. This encodes CASSLRTATSYEQYF. The V call is TRBV7-4, the J call TRBJ2-7, with D unresolved. This CDR3 has 15 amino acids. V was trimmed by 2 bases and J by 1 base, leaving 12 bases between them. Germline values: CDR1 SGHVT, CDR2 SQSDAQ.